These 27 T cell receptor beta chains share one sample of origin, sequenced in a study of T cell responses to AZD1222 COVID-19 vaccine. Sequencing was performed with immunoSEQ multiplex PCR; in TCRdb, only in-frame clones are kept and a portion is missing. The table includes about 120,000 clones, around 84% detected once. The sequencing used peripheral blood, collected 28 days after the second AZD1222 dose. The receptors here all came from an adult who received the AZD1222 COVID-19 vaccine.

V and J are TRBV7-6 and TRBJ2-1; 9 nucleotides match TRBD2. Germline lookup yields CDR1 SGHVS and CDR2 FNYEAQ. Trimming cost V 5 bases and J 4 bases; bases outside gene matches: 6. The CDR3 is made up of 15 amino acids. CDR3 nucleotides: TGTGCCAGCAGCGCGGCTAGCGGGATTTACAATGAGCAGTTCTTC. Its translation is CASSAASGIYNEQFF.

This chain uses TRBV6-1 with TRBJ1-3, with D unresolved. The CDR3 extends over 15 amino acids. V was clipped by 2 bases and J by 4 bases, with 12 bases between them. Germline V gene lookup returns CDR1 MNHNS and CDR2 SASEGT. As DNA, the CDR3 is TGTGCCAGCAGTGAACGGCGTGGTGGGGGAAACACCATATATTTT. This translates into CASSERRGGGNTIYF.

This rearrangement joins TRBV18 to TRBJ1-4, with TRBD1 matching over 11 bases. This CDR3 is built from 16 residues. Germline CDR1 KGHSH, CDR2 LQKENI. Trimming removed 6 bases from V and 0 bases from J; junction bases left unmatched: 3. The CDR3, as DNA: TGTGCCAGCTCTGGGACAGGGGGAGCAACTAATGAAAAACTGTTTTTT. Translating gives CASSGTGGATNEKLFF.

The V gene is TRBV5-1, the J gene TRBJ1-2, with D perhaps matching TRBD1 (5 bases). Germline V gene data show CDR1 as SGHRS and CDR2 as YFSETQ. This CDR3 is 14 amino acids long. V was shortened by 4 bases and J by 6 bases, with 16 bases between the two germline ends. This chain's CDR3 is CASSGTLGGDGYTF. The CDR3 DNA reads TGCGCCAGCAGCGGAACACTCGGAGGGGATGGCTACACCTTC.

This chain connects TRBV7-2 to TRBJ2-7; D ambiguous. Looked up from germline, CDR1 is SGHTA and CDR2 is FQGNSA. This CDR3 comprises 14 residues. Between the trimmed V and J ends, which lost 0 bases and 2 bases, there was a span of 8 bases. The CDR3 DNA follows: TGTGCCAGCAGCTTAGCGGCGCAGACCTACGAGCAGTACTTC. This codes for CASSLAAQTYEQYF.

The chain has TRBV3-1 (or the pseudogene TRBV3-2) and TRBJ2-3, with unresolved D. The CDR3 extends over 16 amino acids. V was clipped by 6 bases and J by 0 bases, with 16 bases between them. Per germline, CDR1 LGHDT and CDR2 YNNKEL (reference sequence). CDR3 protein: CASSTRGSLSTDTQYF. The CDR3 nucleotides read TGTGCCAGCAGTACCCGAGGTTCCCTCAGCACAGATACGCAGTATTTT.

This clone came up a few times. V is TRBV28 and J is TRBJ1-3; perhaps TRBD1 as D (5 bases). The germline V and J ends were trimmed by 3 bases and 8 bases, with 11 bases remaining between them. The CDR3 is 13 residues long. CDR1 is MDHEN and CDR2 is SYDVKM in the germline V gene. As DNA, the CDR3 is TGTGCCAGCAGTTTGGGGCGTCGGGACACCATATATTTT. It is translated as CASSLGRRDTIYF.

The rearrangement links TRBV21-1 to TRBJ2-2; the table gives TRBD2 as D, unverified against the DNA. TRBV21-1 is listed as a pseudogene. The CDR3 totals 12 residues. The chain's CDR3 is CASSKTAGELFF. The CDR3, as DNA: TGTGCCAGCAGCAAAACGGCCGGGGAGCTGTTTTTT.

The sample holds a few counts of this clone. The rearrangement links TRBV6-2 or TRBV6-3 to TRBJ1-4, with TRBD1 matching 8 bases. In germline, CDR1 is MNHEY, CDR2 SVGEGT. The CDR3 spans 16 residues. Unmatched junction bases numbered 11, after V lost 4 bases and J lost 7 bases. CDR3 in amino acids: CASSSPGGTGIEKLFF. The CDR3 bases are TGTGCCAGCAGTTCCCCCGGTGGGACAGGTATTGAAAAACTGTTTTTT.

The count of this clone is one. This chain uses TRBV4-2 with TRBJ2-2; D may be TRBD2 (5 bases). Trimming took 8 bases from V and 4 from J, leaving 17 bases between them. The CDR3 is 15 amino acids. Germline V gene sequence: CDR1 LGHNA, CDR2 YNFKEQ. This chain's CDR3 is CASRTWGDFTGELFF. The CDR3 nucleotides read TGTGCCAGCCGGACGTGGGGAGACTTCACCGGGGAGCTGTTTTTT.

This clone was recorded once. This chain links TRBV14 with TRBJ1-5; the D is unclear. CDR1 and CDR2 (germline): SGHDN, FVKESK. The CDR3 is 13 residues long. V shed 3 bases and J shed 4 bases, with 7 bases lying between them. CDR3 loop: CASSQFTNQPQHF. The CDR3 DNA sequence: TGTGCCAGCAGCCAGTTCACGAATCAGCCCCAGCATTTT.

The chain is built from TRBV4-3 and TRBJ1-2; 7 bases are a match to TRBD1. Germline CDR1 reads LGHNA; CDR2 reads YSLEER. Germline trimming cut 1 base from V and 6 bases from J; bases unmatched to any gene: 8. The CDR3 has 15 residues. CDR3 DNA sequence: TGCGCCAGCAGCCAAGGAAACGACAGGGTCGATGGCTACACCTTC. Protein sequence: CASSQGNDRVDGYTF.

Only one count was recorded for this clone. The chain is built from TRBV9 and TRBJ2-1; TRBD2 matches at 12 bases. The CDR3 extends over 17 amino acids. V was clipped by 4 bases and J by 0 bases; unmatched bases: 5. CDR1 is SGDLS and CDR2 is YYNGEE in the germline V gene. CDR3 region: CASSKTSGGLSYNEQFF. DNA for the CDR3: TGTGCCAGCAGCAAAACTAGCGGGGGGCTCTCCTACAATGAGCAGTTCTTC.

The V and J genes are TRBV30 and TRBJ1-1, with 10 bases that match TRBD1. V shed 5 bases, J shed 4 bases, and the junction held 4 bases outside the gene matches. The CDR3 contains 13 residues. Germline loops: CDR1 GTSNPN, CDR2 SVGIG (reference sequence). The CDR3 reads CAWLGQGGTEAFF. The CDR3 DNA reads as TGTGCCTGGCTAGGACAGGGGGGCACTGAAGCTTTCTTT.

V usage is TRBV7-6 and J usage is TRBJ1-5; D is uncertain. Trimming pared 5 bases from V and 3 bases from J, leaving 8 bases between. Looked up from germline, CDR1 is SGHVS and CDR2 is FNYEAQ. The CDR3 is 13 residues long. The CDR3 nucleotides are TGTGCCAGCAGCCCAGGAATCAATCAGCCCCAGCATTTT. Its protein product is CASSPGINQPQHF.

The chain uses TRBV19 and TRBJ2-3; D is uncertain. Germline CDR1 LNHDA, CDR2 SQIVND (reference sequence). Deletions cut 6 bases from V and 0 bases from J, with 16 bases between. CDR3 length equals 16 residues. The CDR3 DNA reads TGTGCCAGTAGATATGCCGGTGGACCCAGCACAGATACGCAGTATTTT. Translation gives CASRYAGGPSTDTQYF.

This rearrangement joins TRBV19 to TRBJ2-7; D is perhaps TRBD2 (6 bases). This CDR3 comprises 14 residues. Germline V lookup: CDR1 LNHDA, CDR2 SQIVND (reference sequence). Deletions cut 9 bases from V and 2 bases from J, with 17 bases between. The CDR3 loop reads CASRRASSPYEQYF. The CDR3 region has the DNA TGTGCCAGCAGGAGGGCTAGCTCCCCCTACGAGCAGTACTTC.

The rearrangement joins TRBV20-1 to TRBJ2-7; no clear D gene. Germline V CDR1 and CDR2: DFQATT, SNEGSKA (reference sequence). V was cut by 6 bases and J by 3 bases, with 9 bases left in between. There are 11 residues in the CDR3. This CDR3 is CSAFWGYEQYF. CDR3 nucleotides: TGCAGTGCGTTTTGGGGCTACGAGCAGTACTTC.

This chain uses TRBV5-5 with TRBJ1-5; D is unresolved. Germline V lookup: CDR1 SGHKS, CDR2 YYEKEE (reference sequence). V was shortened by 1 base and J by 5 bases, with 7 bases between the two germline ends. CDR3 size: 13 residues. CDR3 amino acids: CASSLTAYQPQHF. CDR3 DNA: TGTGCCAGCAGCTTGACAGCTTATCAGCCCCAGCATTTT.

This rearrangement joins TRBV24-1 to TRBJ2-3, with 7 bases that match TRBD2. The CDR3 sequence is 16 residues long. Germline CDR1 KGHDR, CDR2 SFDVKD. After removal of 4 bases from V and 1 base from J, the junction contained 7 bases not matched to a gene. CDR3 amino acids: CATSENLAAGTDTQYF. Written as DNA, the CDR3 is TGTGCCACCAGTGAGAACCTAGCGGCGGGCACAGATACGCAGTATTTT.

The rearrangement links TRBV3-1 (or the pseudogene TRBV3-2) to TRBJ2-3; D perhaps matches TRBD1 (8 bases). V dropped 5 bases and J dropped 3 bases, with 18 bases sitting between them. Germline CDR1 is LGHDT and CDR2 is YNNKEL (reference sequence). There are 16 residues in the CDR3. The CDR3 bases are TGTGCCAGCAGCTACAGGGGGGGCCTTCGGACAGATACGCAGTATTTT. This sequence encodes CASSYRGGLRTDTQYF.

The CDR3, as DNA: TGTGCCAGCAGTCATAAACCCTTTGACAGTCTAACTGGAAACACCATATATTTT. Translated: CASSHKPFDSLTGNTIYF. The genes are TRBV2 and TRBJ1-3; the D gene is possibly TRBD1 (5 bases). Between the trimmed V and J ends, which lost 5 bases and 2 bases, there was a span of 22 bases. Germline lookup yields CDR1 SNHLY and CDR2 FYNNEI. The CDR3 is 18 residues long. The whole variable domain, filled in from reference TRBV2 and TRBJ1-3, reads EPEVTQTPSHQVTQMGQEVILRCVPISNHLYFYWYRQILGQKVEFLVSFYNNEISEKSEIFDDQFSVERPDGSNFTLKIRSTKLEDSAMYFCASSHKPFDSLTGNTIYFGEGSWLTVV.

The V gene is TRBV10-3, the J gene TRBJ2-3; a possible D gene is TRBD2 (5 bases). The V end was cut by 3 bases, the J end by 0 bases, with 10 bases between. The CDR3 runs to 15 residues. Germline V lookup: CDR1 ENHRY, CDR2 SYGVKD. CDR3 nucleotides: TGTGCCATCAGTGACGGACTGGGGAGCACAGATACGCAGTATTTT. This translates into CAISDGLGSTDTQYF.

This clone is a singleton in its sample. The J gene is TRBJ2-7, the V gene TRBV27, with 8 bases fitting TRBD1. Trimming cost V 3 bases and J 0 bases; bases outside gene matches: 4. Germline-derived CDR1 and CDR2 are MNHEY and SMNVEV (reference sequence). There are 15 residues in the CDR3. CDR3 sequence reads: CASSLTGASSYEQYF. CDR3 bases: TGTGCCAGCAGTTTGACAGGGGCCAGCTCCTACGAGCAGTACTTC.

The J gene is TRBJ2-2, the V gene TRBV11-2; TRBD2 matches at 10 bases. The ends lost 10 bases at V and 4 bases at J; junction bases unmatched: 3. Looked up from germline, CDR1 is SGHAT and CDR2 is FQNNGV. CDR3 size: 13 residues. The CDR3 region has the DNA TGTGCCACGAGCGGGGGGGGCACCGGGGAGCTGTTTTTT. Translated: CATSGGGTGELFF.

The rearrangement links TRBV12-5 to TRBJ1-1; possibly TRBD1 for D (5 bases). CDR1 and CDR2 from the germline V gene are LGHNT and FRNRAP. This CDR3 comprises 14 residues. V lost 2 bases and J 0 bases, leaving 7 bases between the germline ends. The DNA of the CDR3 is TGTGCTAGTGGTTTGTGGGGCCTGAACACTGAAGCTTTCTTT. Protein: CASGLWGLNTEAFF.

This clone was counted between two and nine times. This chain connects TRBV28 to TRBJ1-6; 7 bases align to TRBD1. The germline V gene encodes CDR1 MDHEN and CDR2 SYDVKM. Unmatched junction bases numbered 9, after V lost 5 bases and J lost 8 bases. The CDR3 runs to 15 residues. In DNA, the CDR3 is TGTGCCAGCAGTGGGCAGGGGGTAGGAGATTCACCCCTCCACTTT. Its protein product is CASSGQGVGDSPLHF.